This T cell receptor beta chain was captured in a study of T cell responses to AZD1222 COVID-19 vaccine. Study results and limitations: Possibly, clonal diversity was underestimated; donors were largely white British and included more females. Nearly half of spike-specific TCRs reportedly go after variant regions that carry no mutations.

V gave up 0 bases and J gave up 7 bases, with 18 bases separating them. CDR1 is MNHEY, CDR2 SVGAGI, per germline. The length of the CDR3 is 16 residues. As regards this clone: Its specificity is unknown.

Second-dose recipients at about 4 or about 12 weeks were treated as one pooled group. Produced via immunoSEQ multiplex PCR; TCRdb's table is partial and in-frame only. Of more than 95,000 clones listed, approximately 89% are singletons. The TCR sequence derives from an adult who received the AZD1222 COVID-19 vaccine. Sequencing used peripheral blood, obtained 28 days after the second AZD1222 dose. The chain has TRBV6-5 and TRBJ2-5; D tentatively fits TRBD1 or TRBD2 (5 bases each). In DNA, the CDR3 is TGTGCCAGCAGTTACTCGATTCCGGGGACGGTGGCGACCCAGTACTTC. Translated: CASSYSIPGTVATQYF.